This T cell receptor beta chain is from a study of T cells in Graves' hyperthyroidism and ophthalmopathy. Findings and limits, study-wide: Researchers report that a 13 V-J model separated ophthalmopathy from stable hyperthyroidism. In blood, most of the thyroid clonotypes expanded above 0.001 were also present.

The ends were cut back, 5 bases at V and 10 bases at J, with 15 bases in the middle. The length of the CDR3 is 14 residues. The blood was taken when hyperthyroidism was first diagnosed, before any ophthalmopathy symptoms showed up. Many counts were recorded for this clonotype. Its target is unknown. Amplification of TCR beta CDR3 regions was performed using RNA transcripts as template. TCR CDR3 regions were first amplified by RT-PCR with HTBI primers. TCRdb analysed the multiplex PCR reads with MiXCR anew, one entry per CDR3 protein. The sample records 250,000 or so distinct CDR3 sequences, nearly 15% being singletons.

The chain employs TRBV12-3 or TRBV12-4 and TRBJ1-6; tentative D call: TRBD1 (5 bases). The sample consisted of blood. This clonotype was obtained from a woman aged 45-65 years with Graves' hyperthyroidism that later progressed to Graves' ophthalmopathy. The CDR3 region has the DNA TGTGCCAGCAGTCTCCGGGACTCCCAATCACCCCTCCACTTT. Residues: CASSLRDSQSPLHF.